The 17 T cell receptor beta chains below come from one sample, sequenced in a study of cytomegalovirus exposure and HLA in healthy donors. The PCR contained 60 Vbeta and 13 Jbeta primers. Produced via immunoSEQ multiplex PCR; TCRdb's table is partial and in-frame only. The table has approximately 150,000 clones, approximately 62% seen once. The sequenced material came from PBMCs. The source of these receptors is a man over 45 in good health and CMV-seronegative.

This clone was observed a single time. The genes are TRBV7-6 and TRBJ2-3, with a weak D call TRBD1 (6 bases). Trimming took off 0 bases at V and 6 bases at J, with 7 bases between the two ends. The CDR3 has 13 residues. Germline CDR1 and CDR2: SGHVS and FNYEAQ. In DNA, the CDR3 is TGTGCCAGCAGCTTAGCGGGGGCGGATACGCAGTATTTT. It specifies CASSLAGADTQYF.

V usage is TRBV10-3 and J usage is TRBJ2-3; no firm D call. The V end was cut by 3 bases, the J end by 0 bases, with 10 bases between. This CDR3 contains 15 residues. The germline V gene has CDR1 ENHRY and CDR2 SYGVKD. Here the CDR3 DNA reads TGTGCCATCAGTGACGCGGTTACTAGCACAGATACGCAGTATTTT. It is translated as CAISDAVTSTDTQYF.

The chain links TRBV9 to TRBJ2-3; D is uncertain. Germline CDR1 SGDLS, CDR2 YYNGEE. CDR3 length: 15 amino acids. The V end lost 0 bases, the J end lost 1 base, and 9 bases lay between the germline ends. The CDR3 loop reads CASSVAGLGTDTQYF. The CDR3 DNA reads as TGTGCCAGCAGCGTAGCCGGGTTGGGCACAGATACGCAGTATTTT.

The chain uses TRBV7-2 and TRBJ2-3; TRBD2 matches at 11 bases. Per the germline V gene, CDR1 is SGHTA and CDR2 is FQGNSA. The V and J ends lost 6 bases and 5 bases, in that order; junction bases with no gene match: 7. CDR3 length equals 15 residues. The DNA for the CDR3 is TGTGCCAGCAGGTCAACTAGCGGGGGTTTAGATACGCAGTATTTT. It encodes CASRSTSGGLDTQYF.

Comment on this clone: This same CDR3 is encoded by further DNA sequences in the sample. The genes are TRBV27 and TRBJ2-7; possibly TRBD1 for D (5 bases). Germline V gene data show CDR1 as MNHEY and CDR2 as SMNVEV (reference sequence). This CDR3 is built from 13 residues. Trimming left V 3 bases short and J 0 bases short, with 6 bases between. CDR3 nucleotide sequence: TGTGCCAGCAGTTTTGGGGCCTCCTACGAGCAGTACTTC. This gives the protein CASSFGASYEQYF.

The chain employs TRBV2 and TRBJ1-2, with D hard to call. This CDR3 has 13 amino acids. V lost 10 bases, J lost 8 bases, and 20 bases lay in between. Germline V CDR1 and CDR2: SNHLY, FYNNEI. The CDR3 here is CATPYASRGGYTF. CDR3 coding DNA: TGTGCCACCCCATACGCTTCTCGAGGGGGCTACACCTTC.

This chain links TRBV29-1 with TRBJ1-5, with a weak D call TRBD1 (5 bases). Looked up from germline, CDR1 is SQVTM and CDR2 is ANQGSEA. The CDR3 has 14 amino acids. V lost 5 bases and J lost 4, with 15 bases in between. CDR3 in amino acids: CSVSDTIYNQPQHF. CDR3 coding DNA: TGCAGCGTTTCGGACACGATTTATAATCAGCCCCAGCATTTT. Looking up the rest from reference TRBV29-1 and TRBJ1-5 gives the full variable domain: SAVISQKPSRDICQRGTSLTIQCQVDSQVTMMFWYRQQPGQSLTLIATANQGSEATYESGFVIDKFPISRPNLTFSTLTVSNMSPEDSSIYLCSVSDTIYNQPQHFGDGTRLSIL.

This chain connects TRBV5-1 to TRBJ2-2, with TRBD1 matching over 7 bases. The CDR3 has 16 residues. Germline lookup yields CDR1 SGHRS and CDR2 YFSETQ. J lost 0 bases, V lost 5 bases, and 7 bases had no gene match. CDR3 residues: CASRPRTGANTGELFF. DNA of the CDR3: TGCGCCAGCAGACCCCGGACAGGAGCGAACACCGGGGAGCTGTTTTTT.

This clone was counted between two and nine times. The chain employs TRBV27 and TRBJ1-5, with 7 bases identical to TRBD1. The CDR3 runs 14 residues. CDR1 is MNHEY, CDR2 SMNVEV, per germline (reference sequence). Trimming cost V 5 bases and J 2 bases; bases outside gene matches: 3. CDR3 in DNA: TGTGCCAGCAGTAACAGGGGAGGCAATCAGCCCCAGCATTTT. Translating gives CASSNRGGNQPQHF.

This clone has more than one count but fewer than ten. The chain joins TRBV7-2 to TRBJ2-5, with D possibly TRBD2 on 5 matching bases. V was cut by 4 bases and J by 5 bases, with 14 bases left in between. The CDR3 is 14 residues long. Germline assignment: CDR1 SGHTA and CDR2 FQGNSA. CDR3 protein: CASSSGIKGETQYF. In DNA, the CDR3 is TGTGCCAGCAGCTCCGGGATCAAGGGCGAGACCCAGTACTTC.

The sample holds one count of this clone. The chain couples TRBV11-3 to TRBJ2-3; 8 bases agree with TRBD2. Germline trimming cut 5 bases from V and 2 bases from J; bases unmatched to any gene: 3. Germline V CDR1 and CDR2: SGHNT, YENEEA. The CDR3 contains 14 residues. CDR3 nucleotide sequence: TGTGCCAGCAGCCCCGGGGGGGCCACAGATACGCAGTATTTT. It specifies CASSPGGATDTQYF.

This chain joins TRBV4-2 and TRBJ1-5; maybe TRBD1 (5 bases). The CDR3 is made up of 14 amino acids. The ends were cut back, 4 bases at V and 2 bases at J, with 9 bases in the middle. Germline V lookup: CDR1 LGHNA, CDR2 YNFKEQ. The CDR3 nucleotides are TGTGCCAGCAGCCTCGGGGGAGGCAATCAGCCCCAGCATTTT. Protein: CASSLGGGNQPQHF.

V usage is TRBV6-1 and J usage is TRBJ1-2, with D tentatively TRBD1 (6 bases). Per the germline V gene, CDR1 is MNHNS and CDR2 is SASEGT. The germline V and J ends were trimmed by 6 bases and 1 base, with 9 bases remaining between them. CDR3 length: 13 amino acids. The chain's CDR3 is CASSGQLNYGYTF. The CDR3, as DNA: TGTGCCAGCAGCGGACAGCTTAACTATGGCTACACCTTC.

The V call is TRBV10-3, the J call TRBJ1-2; 10 bases are shared with TRBD1. CDR1 ENHRY and CDR2 SYGVKD come from the germline V gene. The V gene end was trimmed by 5 bases and the J gene end by 8 bases; junction bases not matched to a gene: 8. The CDR3 spans 14 residues. DNA of the CDR3: TGTGCCATCAGTAACACGGACAGGGGGGAAGGCTACACCTTC. Translation gives CAISNTDRGEGYTF.

This rearrangement joins TRBV4-1 to TRBJ1-2, with a possible D match to TRBD1 (6 bases). Deletions cut 2 bases from V and 4 bases from J, with 17 bases between. Per germline, CDR1 MGHRA and CDR2 YSYEKL. CDR3 length: 16 residues. CDR3 residues: CASSQNQWDKLYGYTF. The CDR3 bases are TGCGCCAGCAGCCAAAATCAATGGGACAAACTCTATGGCTACACCTTC.

This chain connects TRBV7-9 to TRBJ2-7; the D gene is possibly TRBD1 (6 bases). The germline gives CDR1 SEHNR, CDR2 FQNEAQ (reference sequence). The CDR3 spans 17 residues. Deletions cut 5 bases from V and 6 bases from J, with 26 bases between. The CDR3 DNA follows: TGTGCCAGCAGCCTACTGGGGGCAGGGAGAAATTTGGGCGAGCAGTACTTC. It specifies CASSLLGAGRNLGEQYF. The variable domain in full, completed from reference TRBV7-9 and TRBJ2-7, reads DTGVSQNPRHKITKRGQNVTFRCDPISEHNRLYWYRQTLGQGPEFLTYFQNEAQLEKSRLLSDRFSAERPKGSFSTLEIQRTEQGDSAMYLCASSLLGAGRNLGEQYFGPGTRLTVT.

The chain employs TRBV18 and TRBJ2-5; 10 nucleotides align to TRBD2. Per the germline V gene, CDR1 is KGHSH and CDR2 is LQKENI. Trimming removed 3 bases from V and 2 bases from J; junction bases left unmatched: 6. The CDR3 totals 16 residues. The CDR3 bases are TGTGCCAGCTCACCTCTAGCGGGGGCGCTTCAAGAGACCCAGTACTTC. Translating it yields CASSPLAGALQETQYF.